Listed here are 10 T cell receptor beta chains from one sample, sequenced in a study of blood T cells in healthy people across ages. Alongside a J-beta primer mix, a sample-barcoded 5' primer served in a second PCR lasting about 7 to 11 cycles. TCRdb called the 5' RACE reads again in MiXCR, with one record for every CDR3 protein. This sample carries about 760,000 distinct CDR3 sequences, roughly 50% of them seen once, and the ten largest clones take roughly 24%. The sample was blood. The receptors were gathered from a man in his forties in good health.

CDR3 nucleotide sequence: TGTGCCAGCAGCTTAGGCAGCGTCTCCTACAATGAGCAGTTCTTC. Encoded protein: CASSLGSVSYNEQFF. The chain joins TRBV7-3 to TRBJ2-1, with no clear D. The CDR3 contains 15 residues. The V end was cut by 2 bases, the J end by 0 bases, with 8 bases between. The germline gives CDR1 SGHTA, CDR2 FQGTGA.

The chain uses TRBV10-3 and TRBJ2-3; D remains ambiguous. Trimming cost V 5 bases and J 1 base, with 7 bases left between them. The CDR3 loop spans 13 amino acids. CDR1 and CDR2 from the germline V gene are ENHRY and SYGVKD. This chain's CDR3 is CAISQEGTDTQYF. DNA for the CDR3: TGTGCCATCAGTCAGGAAGGCACAGATACGCAGTATTTT.

The chain carries TRBV27 and TRBJ1-1; D ambiguous. Trimming took 3 bases from V and 7 from J, leaving 18 bases between them. The length of the CDR3 is 15 residues. The germline V gene has CDR1 MNHEY and CDR2 SMNVEV (reference sequence). CDR3 amino acids: CASSFRYPRDIEAFF. In nucleotides, the CDR3 is TGTGCCAGCAGTTTTCGGTATCCCCGCGACATTGAAGCTTTCTTT.

The chain couples TRBV6-2 or TRBV6-3 to TRBJ1-5; D remains ambiguous. The V end lost 10 bases, the J end lost 10 bases, and 20 bases lay between the germline ends. This CDR3 comprises 13 residues. CDR1 is MNHEY, CDR2 SVGEGT, per germline. The CDR3 DNA reads TGTGCCACCGCCCGGCCGCCCGGTGGCCCCCAGCATTTT. It translates to CATARPPGGPQHF.

The table lists this clonotype with a few counts. The chain combines TRBV20-1 with TRBJ2-7, with D tentatively TRBD2 (6 bases). The V end was cut by 5 bases, the J end by 3 bases, with 11 bases between. The CDR3 has 12 amino acids. Germline V CDR1 and CDR2: DFQATT, SNEGSKA (reference sequence). The CDR3 sequence is CSAGGLYYEQYF. In nucleotides, the CDR3 is TGCAGTGCTGGGGGACTGTACTACGAGCAGTACTTC.

This clonotype was detected many times. A much larger clone is a single base away; this may be a read error. As DNA, the CDR3 is TGTGCCAGCAGTACCGCCTGCCGGCCCCTGGAGACCCAGTACTTC. Translated: CASSTACRPLETQYF. This chain uses TRBV6-4 with TRBJ2-5; D call uncertain. The germline V gene has CDR1 MRHNA and CDR2 SNTAGT. Trimming shortened V by 5 bases and J by 5 bases, and 18 bases separated the two germline ends. This CDR3 spans 15 amino acids.

This clonotype was found a few times. This rearrangement joins TRBV11-1 to TRBJ1-2; D remains ambiguous. This CDR3 comprises 13 residues. With 5 bases removed from V and 4 bases from J, the gap between germline ends came to 11 bases. The germline V gene encodes CDR1 SGHAT and CDR2 FQDESV (reference sequence). The DNA of the CDR3 is TGTGCCAGCAGCCTAGGCGGTCCCTATGGCTACACCTTC. Translation: CASSLGGPYGYTF. Drawing the rest from reference TRBV11-1 and TRBJ1-2, the complete variable domain is EAEVAQSPRYKITEKSQAVAFWCDPISGHATLYWYRQILGQGPELLVQFQDESVVDDSQLPKDRFSAERLKGVDSTLKIQPAELGDSAMYLCASSLGGPYGYTFGSGTRLTVV.

The CDR3 nucleotides read TGTGCCAGCACAAAGACAGGGAATTACAATGAGCAGTTCTTC. Translating gives CASTKTGNYNEQFF. V and J are TRBV5-4 and TRBJ2-1; 7 bases fit TRBD1. The CDR3 runs 14 residues. Germline V lookup: CDR1 SGHNT, CDR2 YYREEE (reference sequence). V trimming: 6 bases; J trimming: 4 bases; junction bases outside the gene matches: 7.

The chain couples TRBV28 to TRBJ1-1; possible D gene TRBD1, 6 bases. V was trimmed by 7 bases and J by 10 bases, leaving 16 bases between them. The length of the CDR3 is 12 residues. CDR1 MDHEN and CDR2 SYDVKM come from the germline V gene. In DNA form, the CDR3 reads TGTGCCAGCATGAGGTGGACAGCCGGAGCTTTCTTT. Translation gives CASMRWTAGAFF.

The V gene is TRBV7-2, the J gene TRBJ2-2; 7 nucleotides line up with TRBD1. Trimming took 2 bases from V and 0 from J; bases not matched to a gene: 3. CDR1 is SGHTA, CDR2 FQGNSA, per germline. This CDR3 contains 16 residues. The CDR3 sequence is CASSLLGQANTGELFF. CDR3 sequence (DNA): TGTGCCAGCAGCTTATTAGGACAGGCGAACACCGGGGAGCTGTTTTTT.